This T cell receptor beta chain appears in the sequencing data of a study of sequential checkpoint blockade in melanoma. About the study: Patients were randomized 1:1 to nivolumab-then-ipilimumab or ipilimumab-then-nivolumab first-line. Both treatment sequences were followed by maintenance nivolumab.

This sample's treatment: randomized to nivolumab then ipilimumab (arm A) or the reverse (arm B). None of the patients previously received DNA-damaging chemotherapy. PBMC sorting kept live CD3+CD8+ cells without CD19 or CD56. Looked up from germline, CDR1 is SGHAT and CDR2 is FQNNGV. Trimming pared 7 bases from V and 7 bases from J, leaving 16 bases between. There are 14 residues in the CDR3. This clone was observed a handful of times. Clones were read by immunoSEQ multiplex PCR, and TCRdb kept only the in-frame ones, dropping some. The table has 18,000 or so clones, over 55% seen once; the top ten hold approximately 20%.

The source of this sequence is a human donor with melanoma. This specimen consisted of CD8+ T cells sorted from blood (inferred from file names), obtained from a patient given nivolumab and ipilimumab in sequence. This chain joins TRBV11-2 and TRBJ1-4; tentatively, D is TRBD1 (5 bases). CDR3 residues: CASTPGGWGEKLFF. The CDR3 DNA is TGTGCCAGCACCCCGGGGGGGTGGGGTGAAAAACTGTTTTTT.